This T cell receptor (beta chain) was captured by sequencing in a study of regulatory T cells in long-lasting Graves disease. Turning to the study itself: Persistence in Graves' disease required over 5 years of antithyroid drugs plus positive TSH receptor antibodies. Findings and caveats of the study: Newly diagnosed patients shared about a thousand public clonotypes; persistent patients shared approximately 2,900. Since the sample size was small, accuracy may have been reduced.

Described time point: persistent/refractory GD, antithyroid drugs over 5 years with positive TRAb. RNA extracted from PBMCs served as the sequencing template. The CDR3 is made up of 12 amino acids. V dropped 11 bases and J dropped 7 bases, with 17 bases sitting between them. CDR1 ENHRY and CDR2 SYGVKD come from the germline V gene. As regards this clonotype: Its antigen remains unidentified.

In building TCR beta libraries, iRepertoire HTBI primers were used together with Arm-PCR of CDR3 regions. A single record per CDR3 protein comes from TCRdb applying MiXCR to the multiplex PCR reads. The table records about 470,000 distinct CDR3 sequences, around 21% of them present only once. Sequenced here: peripheral blood mononuclear cells (PBMCs), sampled when the disease was refractory, from a patient treated with antithyroid drugs. The chain uses TRBV10-3 and TRBJ1-1, with D maybe TRBD1 (5 bases). The TCR was taken from a female donor with Graves disease. CDR3 amino acids: CAARGGGVEAFF. In DNA, the CDR3 is TGTGCCGCAAGGGGCGGGGGGGTTGAAGCTTTCTTT.